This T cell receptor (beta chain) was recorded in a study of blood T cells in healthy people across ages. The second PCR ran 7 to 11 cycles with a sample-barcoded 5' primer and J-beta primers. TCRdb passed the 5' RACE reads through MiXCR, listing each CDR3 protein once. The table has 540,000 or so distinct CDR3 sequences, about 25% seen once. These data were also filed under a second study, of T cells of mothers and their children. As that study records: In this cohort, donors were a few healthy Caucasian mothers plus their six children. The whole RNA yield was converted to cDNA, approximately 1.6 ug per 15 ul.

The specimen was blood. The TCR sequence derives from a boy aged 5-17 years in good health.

The CDR3 nucleotides read TGTGCCAGCAGTTTCCCAACCAGGACAGGGAATCGAGATACGCAGTATTTT. This translates into CASSFPTRTGNRDTQYF. This chain links TRBV6-2 or TRBV6-3 with TRBJ2-3; 8 bases align to TRBD1. Trimming cost V 4 bases and J 5 bases; bases outside gene matches: 14. This CDR3 is 17 amino acids long. CDR1 and CDR2 from the germline V gene are MNHEY and SVGEGT.